Listed below are T cell receptor beta chains from one sample, sequenced in a study of blood T cell repertoires in COVID-19. Data came from immunoSEQ multiplex PCR; TCRdb stores just in-frame clones and leaves some out. The profile shows around 65,000 clones, roughly 79% of them singletons. Material for sequencing was peripheral blood. The receptors shown here come from a human donor in a cohort sampled during active COVID-19. Both conserved end residues are part of each CDR3. The D gene is left open where the match is weak. Part of the rows lack a size; the others show once, few, many or a class for expanded clones.

15 | TRBJ2-5 | TRBV3-1/TRBV3-2 | TRBD2 | . | CASSQDLAGSKTQYF | TGTGCCAGCAGCCAAGACCTAGCGGGAAGTAAGACCCAGTACTTC
14 | TRBJ2-2 | TRBV3-1/TRBV3-2 | TRBD2 | . | CASSWASGAGELFF | TGTGCCAGCAGCTGGGCTAGCGGAGCCGGGGAGCTGTTTTTT
16 | TRBJ2-6 | TRBV5-1 | . | . | CASSFPRVVGANVLTF | TGCGCCAGCAGCTTCCCCAGGGTTGTCGGGGCCAACGTCCTGACTTTC
15 | TRBJ2-1 | TRBV5-1 | TRBD2 | . | CASSLSLAGEGEQFF | TGCGCCAGCAGCTTAAGCCTAGCGGGAGAAGGTGAGCAGTTCTTC
17 | TRBJ1-2 | TRBV5-1 | TRBD1 | . | CASSLTPVGTGVNGYTF | TGCGCCAGCAGCTTGACACCCGTAGGGACAGGGGTGAATGGCTACACCTTC
15 | TRBJ2-1 | TRBV7-2 | TRBD2 | . | CASSQRTSGKDEQFF | TGTGCCAGCAGCCAGCGAACTAGCGGGAAGGATGAGCAGTTCTTC
14 | TRBJ2-1 | TRBV20-1 | TRBD2 | . | CSASGLATYNEQFF | TGCAGTGCTAGTGGACTAGCAACCTACAATGAGCAGTTCTTC
15 | TRBJ1-3 | TRBV6-1 | TRBD1 | few | CASSEGTGGRNTIYF | TGTGCCAGCAGTGAGGGGACAGGGGGACGAAACACCATATATTTT
14 | TRBJ2-3 | TRBV9 | TRBD2 | . | CASSQGLAKDTQYF | TGTGCCAGCAGCCAGGGACTAGCCAAAGATACGCAGTATTTT
20 | TRBJ2-1 | TRBV19 | TRBD2 | . | CASSTPGGAGGPRSYNEQFF | TGTGCCAGTAGCACGCCCGGGGGAGCGGGAGGGCCACGCTCCTACAATGAGCAGTTCTTC
14 | TRBJ1-4 | TRBV28 | TRBD1 | . | CASSRQGRNEKLFF | TGTGCCAGCAGTCGACAGGGGCGTAATGAAAAACTGTTTTTT
14 | TRBJ2-1 | TRBV5-6 | TRBD2 | . | CASSRTSGYNEQFF | TGTGCCAGCAGCCGGACTAGCGGATACAATGAGCAGTTCTTC
15 | TRBJ2-3 | TRBV3-1/TRBV3-2 | . | once | CASSQDQPGLNTQYF | TGTGCCAGCAGCCAAGATCAACCAGGGCTTAATACGCAGTATTTT
15 | TRBJ1-1 | TRBV10-3 | TRBD1 | . | CAINAGQGGGTEAFF | TGTGCCATCAACGCGGGACAGGGAGGAGGCACTGAAGCTTTCTTT
14 | TRBJ1-1 | TRBV7-9 | TRBD1 | once | CASSLGGQGTEAFF | TGTGCCAGCAGCTTAGGGGGACAGGGTACTGAAGCTTTCTTT
14 | TRBJ2-5 | TRBV11-1 | TRBD2 | . | CASSLGGLQETQYF | TGTGCCAGCAGCTTGGGGGGGTTGCAAGAGACCCAGTACTTC
14 | TRBJ2-2 | TRBV10-3 | . | once | CATQDTTNTGELFF | TGTGCCACCCAGGACACAACGAACACCGGGGAGCTGTTTTTT
14 | TRBJ1-5 | TRBV27 | . | . | CASSSHREDQPQHF | TGTGCCAGCAGTTCTCACAGGGAAGATCAGCCCCAGCATTTT
15 | TRBJ1-5 | TRBV6-1 | . | . | CASSEDGSSNQPQHF | TGTGCCAGCAGTGAAGACGGGTCCTCCAATCAGCCCCAGCATTTT
13 | TRBJ2-3 | TRBV3-1/TRBV3-2 | . | . | CASSHGGRDTQYF | TGTGCCAGCAGCCATGGAGGGAGAGATACGCAGTATTTT
16 | TRBJ1-1 | TRBV18 | TRBD1 | . | CASVLGTGMVNTEAFF | TGTGCCAGCGTTTTGGGGACAGGGATGGTGAACACTGAAGCTTTCTTT
15 | TRBJ2-7 | TRBV18 | . | . | CASSPRAGISYEQYF | TGTGCCAGCTCACCAAGGGCGGGGATATCCTACGAGCAGTACTTC
14 | TRBJ2-2 | TRBV5-1 | TRBD2 | . | CASTFSGGTGELFF | TGCGCCAGCACCTTCTCGGGAGGAACCGGGGAGCTGTTTTTT
13 | TRBJ2-1 | TRBV5-6 | TRBD2 | . | CASSFLAGGEQFF | TGTGCCAGCAGCTTCCTAGCGGGAGGTGAGCAGTTCTTC
13 | TRBJ2-7 | TRBV6-6 | . | . | CASSLGLSSEQYF | TGTGCCAGCAGTCTCGGACTCTCTTCCGAGCAGTACTTC
14 | TRBJ1-1 | TRBV10-2 | . | . | CASSESNGNTEAFF | TGCGCCAGCAGTGAGTCGAACGGGAACACTGAAGCTTTCTTT
18 | TRBJ1-4 | TRBV2 | TRBD1 | . | CASSPRGQRGSTNEKLFF | TGTGCCAGCAGCCCCAGGGGACAGAGGGGATCAACTAATGAAAAACTGTTTTTT
16 | TRBJ2-1 | TRBV7-2 | TRBD1 | . | CASSLAPGQGWNEQFF | TGTGCCAGCAGCTTAGCTCCGGGACAGGGGTGGAATGAGCAGTTCTTC
19 | TRBJ2-4 | TRBV7-8 | TRBD2 | . | CASSLVGGLAGGSKNIQYF | TGTGCCAGCAGCTTAGTAGGTGGACTAGCGGGAGGGAGCAAAAACATTCAGTACTTC
13 | TRBJ2-7 | TRBV28 | . | . | CASSVDRSYEQYF | TGTGCCAGCAGTGTTGACAGGTCCTACGAGCAGTACTTC
13 | TRBJ2-3 | TRBV29-1 | TRBD1 | once | CSVAKGQGNTQYF | TGCAGCGTTGCCAAGGGACAGGGAAATACGCAGTATTTT
13 | TRBJ1-2 | TRBV6-5 | . | . | CASSKDRSYGYTF | TGTGCCAGCAGCAAAGACAGGTCCTATGGCTACACCTTC
13 | TRBJ2-3 | TRBV11-3 | TRBD1 | . | CASSPGTEGAQYF | TGTGCCAGCAGCCCCGGGACAGAAGGTGCGCAGTATTTT
14 | TRBJ2-3 | TRBV14 | . | few | CASSQRRGTDTQYF | TGTGCCAGCAGCCAAAGGCGAGGGACAGATACGCAGTATTTT
14 | TRBJ1-1 | TRBV5-5 | . | . | CASRPGLPGTEAFF | TGTGCCAGCAGACCTGGACTCCCGGGGACTGAAGCTTTCTTT
15 | TRBJ1-2 | TRBV4-1 | . | few | CASSPRQIPNYGYTF | TGCGCCAGCAGCCCCCGCCAGATTCCTAACTATGGCTACACCTTC
15 | TRBJ2-5 | TRBV5-6 | TRBD1 | . | CASSYPGQGGETQYF | TGTGCCAGCAGCTACCCGGGACAGGGCGGAGAGACCCAGTACTTC
21 | TRBJ2-3 | TRBV18 | . | . | CASSPPPAQSGVSTSTDTQYF | TGTGCCAGCTCACCACCCCCGGCCCAGTCTGGAGTCTCCACTAGCACAGATACGCAGTATTTT
17 | TRBJ2-1 | TRBV5-1 | TRBD2 | . | CASSAALRLAGANEQFF | TGCGCCAGCAGCGCGGCCTTAAGACTAGCGGGAGCCAATGAGCAGTTCTTC
15 | TRBJ2-2 | TRBV27 | . | . | CASTIIGGNTGELFF | TGTGCCAGCACAATAATAGGGGGAAACACCGGGGAGCTGTTTTTT
15 | TRBJ2-7 | TRBV18 | TRBD2 | . | CASSPSGGAGYEQYF | TGTGCCAGCTCACCCTCGGGGGGGGCCGGTTACGAGCAGTACTTC
15 | TRBJ2-3 | TRBV19 | TRBD2 | . | CASSPGLATKNTQYF | TGTGCCAGTAGCCCGGGACTAGCTACTAAGAATACGCAGTATTTT
17 | TRBJ2-3 | TRBV24-1 | . | few | CATSDPSPRGTTDTQYF | TGTGCCACCAGTGATCCGTCCCCCAGGGGAACCACAGATACGCAGTATTTT
14 | TRBJ1-1 | TRBV11-3 | . | . | CASSQDSQHTEAFF | TGTGCCAGCAGCCAGGACAGTCAGCACACTGAAGCTTTCTTT
15 | TRBJ2-7 | TRBV6-5 | TRBD1 | . | CASSTQGADSYEQYF | TGTGCCAGCAGTACACAGGGGGCTGACTCCTACGAGCAGTACTTC
15 | TRBJ1-2 | TRBV7-8 | TRBD1 | . | CASSQRTGGNYGYTF | TGTGCCAGCAGCCAAAGGACAGGGGGCAACTATGGCTACACCTTC
19 | TRBJ2-6 | TRBV19 | TRBD1 | . | CASSPGQGSGLSGANVLTF | TGTGCCAGTAGCCCGGGACAGGGAAGTGGGCTCTCTGGGGCCAACGTCCTGACTTTC
17 | TRBJ2-7 | TRBV5-1 | TRBD1 | . | CASSFGMGDRGSYEQYF | TGCGCCAGCAGCTTTGGGATGGGTGACAGGGGCTCCTACGAGCAGTACTTC
14 | TRBJ2-4 | TRBV10-2 | . | . | CASSMAGEINIQYF | TGCGCCAGCAGTATGGCAGGGGAGATAAACATTCAGTACTTC
12 | TRBJ1-2 | TRBV10-3 | TRBD1 | . | CATNRGNYGYTF | TGTGCCACTAACAGGGGGAACTATGGCTACACCTTC
15 | TRBJ2-7 | TRBV7-9 | TRBD1 | few | CASSPPGTGRDEQYF | TGTGCCAGCAGTCCCCCCGGGACAGGGCGCGACGAGCAGTACTTC
15 | TRBJ2-7 | TRBV28 | TRBD2 | . | CASSTPSGAMNEQYF | TGTGCCAGCAGTACTCCTAGCGGGGCCATGAACGAGCAGTACTTC
16 | TRBJ2-7 | TRBV5-1 | . | . | CASSLAGGVLGYEQYF | TGCGCCAGCAGCTTGGCCGGAGGTGTGCTGGGATACGAGCAGTACTTC
15 | TRBJ2-7 | TRBV24-1 | . | many | CATSDLKGGTYEQYF | TGTGCCACCAGTGATTTGAAAGGGGGAACCTACGAGCAGTACTTC
16 | TRBJ2-5 | TRBV5-6 | . | . | CASSSRQLRPQETQYF | TGTGCCAGCAGCTCCAGACAGCTAAGGCCTCAAGAGACCCAGTACTTC